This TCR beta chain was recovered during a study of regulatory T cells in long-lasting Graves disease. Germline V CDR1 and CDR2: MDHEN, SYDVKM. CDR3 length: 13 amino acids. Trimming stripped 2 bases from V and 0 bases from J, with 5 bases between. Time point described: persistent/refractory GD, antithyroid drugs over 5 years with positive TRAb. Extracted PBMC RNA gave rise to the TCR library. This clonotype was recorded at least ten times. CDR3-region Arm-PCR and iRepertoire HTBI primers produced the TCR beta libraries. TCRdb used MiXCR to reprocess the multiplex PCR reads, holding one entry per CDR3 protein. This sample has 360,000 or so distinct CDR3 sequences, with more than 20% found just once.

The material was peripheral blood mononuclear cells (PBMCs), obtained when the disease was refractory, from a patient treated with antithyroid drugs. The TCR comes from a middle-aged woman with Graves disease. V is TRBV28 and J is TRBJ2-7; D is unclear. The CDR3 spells CASSLVTSYEQYF. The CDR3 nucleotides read TGTGCCAGCAGTTTAGTGACCTCCTACGAGCAGTACTTC. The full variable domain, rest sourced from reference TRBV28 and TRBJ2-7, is DVKVTQSSRYLVKRTGEKVFLECVQDMDHENMFWYRQDPGLGLRLIYFSYDVKMKEKGDIPEGYSVSREKKERFSLILESASTNQTSMYLCASSLVTSYEQYFGPGTRLTVT.